The T cell receptor (beta chain) described here comes from a study of shared clonotypes between healthy human individuals. Study results and caveats: Non-shared clonotypes had lower generation probabilities than those shared by all four donors.

Concerning this clone: Its antigen remains unknown. The sample holds other DNA sequences that translate to the same CDR3.

The CDR3 is 15 residues long. J lost 4 bases, V lost 6 bases, and 6 bases had no gene match. The germline CDR1 and CDR2 sequences are SEHNR and FQNEAQ (reference sequence). Sequencing used immunoSEQ multiplex PCR; TCRdb keeps in-frame clones, though not all of them. The top ten hold about 0.37% of the sample, which has about 2.3 million clones, approximately 95% seen once. The chain uses TRBV7-9 and TRBJ2-1, with TRBD1 identical over 10 bases. The sample taken for sequencing was naive CD4+ T cells from PBMCs. Subset reported: CD45RA+ positively selected. The receptor comes from a man younger than 35 in good health. Some clones in this sample may be carry-over from other donors' samples. In DNA form, the CDR3 reads TGTGCCAGCAGTCGTCCGGGACAGGGGTACAATGAGCAGTTCTTC. Translated, it gives CASSRPGQGYNEQFF.